The T cell receptor (beta chain) under discussion was sequenced for a study of cytomegalovirus exposure and HLA in healthy donors. Overall study context: Earlier findings included about 120 million unique TCR beta sequences obtained from about 180 million T cells. There were some 410 genotyped donors. Of these, 81% fell in the genetic ancestry cluster associated with self-reported Caucasian donors.

The CDR3 sequence is 14 residues long. CDR1 SGHRS and CDR2 YFSETQ come from the germline V gene. The junction had 3 bases not matched to a gene; V was cut back by 3 bases and J by 8 bases. PCR was performed using 60 Vbeta and 13 Jbeta primers. Produced via immunoSEQ multiplex PCR; TCRdb's table is partial and in-frame only. The sample yields under 200,000 clones, 60% to 85% seen once. Concerning this clone itself: Antigen specificity is unknown.

Overall study results and limits: Roughly 170 TCR beta chains were listed as cytomegalovirus-associated. Productive status was seen about 87% or about 30% of the time for most TCR beta V segments in an earlier analysis.

This TCR was sampled from a woman aged 40 to 50 in good health and CMV-seronegative. The rearrangement joins TRBV5-1 to TRBJ2-4; TRBD1 matches 12 bases. The source material was PBMCs. The CDR3 bases are TGCGCCAGCAGCTCGGGGACAGGGGGCGACATTCAGTACTTC. Residues: CASSSGTGGDIQYF.